The 23 T cell receptor beta chains given below trace back to one sample, sequenced in a study of response to subunit inactivated influenza vaccine. TCRdb reprocessed the RT-PCR reads via MiXCR and lists one record per CDR3 protein. The repertoire holds under 850,000 distinct CDR3 sequences, with about 18% as singletons. Source: PBMCs from blood, taken more than 4 days after vaccination. These receptors were obtained from a man aged 45-60 years who received an inactivated influenza vaccine.

CDR3: CSVGDRSGNTIYF. In DNA, the CDR3 is TGCAGCGTTGGGGACAGGAGTGGAAACACCATATATTTT. The chain joins TRBV29-1 to TRBJ1-3; 8 bases line up with TRBD1. CDR1 SQVTM and CDR2 ANQGSEA come from the germline V gene. Trimming removed 4 bases from V and 3 bases from J; junction bases left unmatched: 2. The CDR3 loop spans 13 amino acids.

This clonotype was detected a few times. The chain carries TRBV2 and TRBJ2-5; possibly TRBD2 for D (5 bases). CDR1 is SNHLY, CDR2 FYNNEI, per germline. V shed 2 bases and J shed 5 bases, with 21 bases lying between them. The CDR3 is 17 amino acids. CDR3: CASSERPWRAHGETQYF. CDR3 sequence (DNA): TGTGCCAGCAGTGAACGCCCGTGGCGGGCTCACGGCGAGACCCAGTACTTC.

This chain connects TRBV20-1 to TRBJ2-5; D might be TRBD1 (5 bases). CDR1 is DFQATT, CDR2 SNEGSKA, per germline (reference sequence). V lost 8 bases and J lost 1, with 14 bases in between. There are 13 residues in the CDR3. The CDR3 DNA sequence: TGCAGTCCCCTTCACAGGCTCCAAGAGACCCAGTACTTC. Its protein product is CSPLHRLQETQYF.

The chain employs TRBV3-1 and TRBJ2-1; D is uncertain. The CDR3 runs to 14 residues. The germline gives CDR1 LGHDT, CDR2 YNNKEL (reference sequence). Trimming removed 1 base from V and 9 bases from J, with 13 bases in between. The CDR3 is CASSQVPLAAEQFF. The CDR3 nucleotides are TGTGCCAGCAGCCAAGTCCCCCTCGCGGCTGAGCAGTTCTTC.

The chain couples TRBV24-1 to TRBJ1-2; D remains unclear. CDR1 and CDR2 from the germline V gene are KGHDR and SFDVKD. This CDR3 has 15 residues. V was shortened by 3 bases and J by 0 bases, with 10 bases between the two germline ends. CDR3 nucleotides: TGTGCCACCAGTGATAGTGGCGGACCTAACTATGGCTACACCTTC. This gives the protein CATSDSGGPNYGYTF.

This chain connects TRBV9 to TRBJ2-7; 10 bases are a match to TRBD1. Germline V gene sequence: CDR1 SGDLS, CDR2 YYNGEE. The CDR3 loop spans 15 amino acids. J was trimmed by 4 bases and V by 2 bases; bases with no gene match: 6. Here the CDR3 reads CASSVRDRGGYEQYF. The CDR3 DNA reads as TGTGCCAGCAGCGTCCGGGACAGGGGAGGGTACGAGCAGTACTTC.

V usage is TRBV4-1 and J usage is TRBJ2-3; 7 bases are shared with TRBD1. CDR3 length: 16 residues. CDR1 MGHRA and CDR2 YSYEKL come from the germline V gene. V was clipped by 1 base and J by 2 bases; unmatched bases: 6. The CDR3 region is CASSQARDRFTDTQYF. The CDR3 DNA reads TGCGCCAGCAGCCAAGCCCGGGACAGATTCACAGATACGCAGTATTTT.

Ten or more counts support this clonotype. The chain joins TRBV12-3 or TRBV12-4 to TRBJ1-3, with a tentative D call TRBD1 (6 bases). With 4 bases removed from V and 2 bases from J, the gap between germline ends came to 9 bases. This CDR3 region has 14 residues. The CDR3, as DNA: TGTGCCAGCAGTTCAAGGGGGACTGGAAACACCATATATTTT. It encodes CASSSRGTGNTIYF.

There are a few counts of this clonotype. The chain links TRBV6-1 to TRBJ2-1; 11 nucleotides match TRBD2. In germline, CDR1 is MNHNS, CDR2 SASEGT. V lost 3 bases to trimming and J lost 4 bases; unmatched junction nucleotides: 5. This CDR3 contains 16 residues. The CDR3 DNA is TGTGCCAGCAGTGAGACCTCTAGCGGGAGGTACAATGAGCAGTTCTTC. Protein product: CASSETSSGRYNEQFF.

This clonotype was counted only a few times. The rearrangement links TRBV7-2 to TRBJ1-5; D not certain. Trimming took off 1 base at V and 5 bases at J, with 3 bases between the two ends. The length of the CDR3 is 12 residues. Germline CDR1 and CDR2: SGHTA and FQGNSA. CDR3 bases: TGTGCCAGCAGCTTAGACTATCAGCCCCAGCATTTT. It specifies CASSLDYQPQHF. Using reference TRBV7-2 and TRBJ1-5 for the parts outside the CDR3, the full variable domain is GAGVSQSPSNKVTEKGKDVELRCDPISGHTALYWYRQSLGQGLEFLIYFQGNSAPDKSGLPSDRFSAERTGGSVSTLTIQRTQQEDSAVYLCASSLDYQPQHFGDGTRLSIL.

This chain connects TRBV10-3 to TRBJ2-7, with TRBD2 identical over 9 bases. In germline, CDR1 is ENHRY, CDR2 SYGVKD. V lost 2 bases and J lost 2; bases outside the gene matches: 1. This CDR3 is built from 14 residues. This chain's CDR3 is CAISEPSGTYEQYF. The CDR3 region has the DNA TGTGCCATCAGTGAGCCTAGCGGGACCTACGAGCAGTACTTC.

This clonotype was counted many times. The V and J genes are TRBV11-2 and TRBJ2-1, with D perhaps matching TRBD1 or TRBD2 (5 bases each). The length of the CDR3 is 18 residues. Between the trimmed V and J ends, which lost 6 bases and 4 bases, there was a span of 25 bases. Per germline, CDR1 SGHAT and CDR2 FQNNGV. CDR3 amino acids: CASRIAWGGRRRYNEQFF. Written as DNA, the CDR3 is TGTGCCAGCAGAATCGCTTGGGGCGGGCGGCGCCGTTACAATGAGCAGTTCTTC.

This clonotype was seen a few times. This chain's CDR3 is CASSLVLGGELFF. In DNA form, the CDR3 reads TGTGCCAGCAGCTTGGTTCTGGGAGGGGAGCTGTTTTTT. The chain combines TRBV5-5 with TRBJ2-2; D remains unclear. There are 13 residues in the CDR3. Germline CDR1 reads SGHKS; CDR2 reads YYEKEE (reference sequence). V lost 0 bases and J lost 8, with 8 bases in between.

This clonotype was detected ten times or more. The rearrangement links TRBV20-1 to TRBJ2-3, with D possibly matching TRBD2 (5 bases). CDR3 length equals 14 residues. The germline CDR1 and CDR2 sequences are DFQATT and SNEGSKA (reference sequence). The V end was cut by 4 bases, the J end by 2 bases, with 13 bases between. CDR3 DNA: TGCAGTGCTATCCGGGATATCAACACAGATACGCAGTATTTT. This gives the protein CSAIRDINTDTQYF.

This clonotype was counted between two and nine times. The chain is built from TRBV20-1 and TRBJ2-1; the D gene could be TRBD1 or TRBD2 (6 bases each). CDR1 is DFQATT and CDR2 is SNEGSKA in the germline V gene (reference sequence). The CDR3 loop spans 13 amino acids. Trimming left V 3 bases short and J 9 bases short, with 15 bases between. The CDR3 is CSASGGAGIEQFF. In DNA form, the CDR3 reads TGCAGTGCTAGCGGGGGCGCGGGGATTGAGCAGTTCTTC.

This clonotype has more than one count but fewer than ten. The CDR3: CASSRTSGRVGEQFF. CDR3 coding DNA: TGTGCCAGCAGTCGGACTAGCGGGAGGGTTGGTGAGCAGTTCTTC. This sequence joins TRBV6-2 or TRBV6-3 and TRBJ2-1; TRBD2 agrees at 15 bases. This CDR3 comprises 15 residues. With V trimmed by 5 bases and J by 9 bases, 5 bases remained unmatched. Germline loops: CDR1 MNHEY, CDR2 SVGEGT.

This rearrangement joins TRBV5-5 to TRBJ2-5; D is ambiguous. The germline gives CDR1 SGHKS, CDR2 YYEKEE (reference sequence). V was pared by 4 bases and J by 2 bases, with 9 bases between. There are 13 residues in the CDR3. The CDR3 DNA sequence: TGTGCCAGCAGCCCAGTCCAGCAAGAGACCCAGTACTTC. Translating gives CASSPVQQETQYF.

This clonotype was observed a handful of times. The chain couples TRBV24-1 to TRBJ2-1; 10 nucleotides line up with TRBD2. This CDR3 spans 15 amino acids. Unmatched junction bases numbered 2, after V lost 5 bases and J lost 2 bases. CDR1 and CDR2 (germline): KGHDR, SFDVKD. Here the CDR3 reads CATSAAGGTYNEQFF. Here the CDR3 DNA reads TGTGCCACCAGTGCAGCGGGGGGGACCTACAATGAGCAGTTCTTC.

This chain uses TRBV7-2 with TRBJ2-1; 10 positions agree with TRBD2. This CDR3 region has 14 residues. Trimming removed 4 bases from V and 10 bases from J; junction bases left unmatched: 7. Germline assignment: CDR1 SGHTA and CDR2 FQGNSA. The chain's CDR3 is CASSSTLGLAEQFF. CDR3 sequence (DNA): TGTGCCAGCAGCTCCACCCTGGGACTAGCGGAGCAGTTCTTC. The full variable domain, rest sourced from reference TRBV7-2 and TRBJ2-1, is GAGVSQSPSNKVTEKGKDVELRCDPISGHTALYWYRQSLGQGLEFLIYFQGNSAPDKSGLPSDRFSAERTGGSVSTLTIQRTQQEDSAVYLCASSSTLGLAEQFFGPGTRLTVL.

The gene calls are TRBV20-1 and TRBJ2-6, with D perhaps TRBD2 (5 bases). With 0 bases removed from V and 3 bases from J, the gap between germline ends came to 15 bases. This CDR3 spans 17 amino acids. CDR1 is DFQATT and CDR2 is SNEGSKA in the germline V gene (reference sequence). This chain's CDR3 is CSARDSSTRGGANVLTF. The CDR3 nucleotides read TGCAGTGCTAGAGACTCTAGCACCCGGGGTGGGGCCAACGTCCTGACTTTC.

The chain joins TRBV5-1 to TRBJ1-1; 7 nucleotides line up with TRBD1. The CDR3 contains 15 residues. Per germline, CDR1 SGHRS and CDR2 YFSETQ. J gave up 0 bases and V 1 base, and 3 bases lay outside the gene matches. This chain's CDR3 is CASSLTGAVNTEAFF. CDR3 bases: TGCGCCAGCAGCTTGACAGGGGCGGTGAACACTGAAGCTTTCTTT.

The chain is built from TRBV7-9 and TRBJ2-3; D assignment may be TRBD1 or TRBD2 (5 bases each). Germline CDR1 is SEHNR and CDR2 is FQNEAQ (reference sequence). The ends were cut back, 3 bases at V and 8 bases at J, with 12 bases in the middle. The CDR3 has 13 residues. The CDR3 loop is CASSFEGIGTQYF. CDR3 in DNA: TGTGCCAGCAGCTTCGAGGGGATTGGTACGCAGTATTTT.

The rearrangement joins TRBV7-9 to TRBJ2-7, with D perhaps TRBD2 (6 bases). The CDR3 has 15 amino acids. CDR1 and CDR2 from the germline V gene are SEHNR and FQNEAQ (reference sequence). Between the trimmed V and J ends, which lost 6 bases and 3 bases, there was a span of 18 bases. CDR3 sequence: CASRGEEKGYYEQYF. For the CDR3, the DNA is TGTGCCAGCAGGGGGGAGGAGAAGGGTTACTACGAGCAGTACTTC.